The clone carrying this T cell receptor beta chain is a singleton in its sample. The sample is drawn from a study of T-cell reconstitution after alpha-beta-depleted transplantation in children. Germline CDR1 and CDR2: MNHEY and SVGAGI. This CDR3 is 15 amino acids long. Trimming left V 2 bases short and J 3 bases short, with 14 bases between. Unique molecular identifiers were built into the TCRbeta library. From the PCR reads, TCRdb called clonotypes with MiXCR, one entry per CDR3 protein. The sample lists some 500,000 distinct CDR3 sequences; around 18% were seen once. Sequencing used PBMCs from the stem cell graft donor, obtained from the stem cell graft. The chain uses TRBV6-5 and TRBJ2-7; weak D call: TRBD2 (5 bases). The sequence was obtained from a human donor who donated a stem cell graft to a child with acute lymphoblastic leukemia. The CDR3 here is CASSYGSTGSYEQYF. In DNA form, the CDR3 reads TGTGCCAGCAGTTACGGGTCGACGGGGAGCTACGAGCAGTACTTC.